Reported below is one TCR beta chain. The entry originates in a study of human T cells and chemical hapten exposure. Study background: The patch tests put 0.01% DPC on the skin of the upper back and were read 6 days later.

Per germline, CDR1 MNHEY and CDR2 SVGEGT. Trimming cost V 8 bases and J 2 bases, with 18 bases left between them. The CDR3 contains 16 residues. MiXCR, applied by TCRdb to the RACE reads, yields one record per CDR3 protein. The data contain more than 85,000 distinct CDR3 sequences, approximately 11% of them seen just once; the ten biggest clones take up roughly 2.2%. Time point meaning: patch test 2, 6 weeks after DPC sensitization. Treatment noted: therapeutic diphenylcyclopropenone sensitization with weekly scalp DPC. The authors' total RNA extraction used unfractionated whole blood. This specimen was whole blood, taken in connection with sensitization to the hapten diphenylcyclopropenone (DPC). This receptor was identified in a middle-aged man with alopecia areata. Some clones in this sample may be carry-over from other donors' samples. The chain couples TRBV6-2 or TRBV6-3 to TRBJ2-2; the D is unclear. DNA of the CDR3: TGTGCCAGCGGGGTACAAGCCCCCATTAACACCGGGGAGCTGTTTTTT. Encoded protein: CASGVQAPINTGELFF.